The following is a T cell receptor beta chain sequence with its context. This record comes from a study of control samples from healthy donors and cancer patients. Germline lookup yields CDR1 SGHVS and CDR2 FNYEAQ. The CDR3 covers 12 residues. Trimming took 4 bases from V and 3 from J, leaving 5 bases between them. The method was immunoSEQ multiplex PCR; TCRdb's version includes in-frame clones alone and lacks a portion of them. The data contain some 71,000 clones, more than 70% of them seen just once; the ten biggest clones take up 2% to 2.5%. The TCR originated in a woman aged 50 to 65 with head and neck cancer. The specimen was PBMCs. V usage is TRBV7-6 and J usage is TRBJ2-3; D remains unclear. Here the CDR3 DNA reads TGTGCCAGCAGCTCACGGACAGATACGCAGTATTTT. Translating it yields CASSSRTDTQYF. The full variable domain, in which reference TRBV7-6 and TRBJ2-3 provide the parts outside the CDR3, is GAGVSQSPRYKVTKRGQDVALRCDPISGHVSLYWYRQALGQGPEFLTYFNYEAQQDKSGLPNDRFSAERPEGSISTLTIQRTEQRDSAMYRCASSSRTDTQYFGPGTRLTVL.